This T cell receptor beta chain came from a study of human T cells and chemical hapten exposure. Study-level findings and limits: Patch test scores rose with PT1 expanded TCR counts, a positive correlation.

Time point reported: patch test 1, 2 weeks after DPC sensitization. Noted treatment: therapeutic diphenylcyclopropenone sensitization with weekly scalp DPC. The CDR3 is 11 residues long. V was shortened by 5 bases and J by 9 bases, with 11 bases between the two germline ends. The germline CDR1 and CDR2 sequences are SQVTM and ANQGSEA. From the RACE reads, TCRdb called clonotypes with MiXCR, one entry per CDR3 protein. The sample yields roughly 120,000 distinct CDR3 sequences, roughly 15% seen once. On this clonotype: Its antigen remains unidentified.

The receptor was derived from a young man with alopecia areata. Some clones in this sample may be carry-over from other donors' samples. The source material was whole blood, sampled in connection with sensitization to the hapten diphenylcyclopropenone (DPC). The chain joins TRBV29-1 to TRBJ2-1; a weak D match, TRBD1 (6 bases). CDR3 coding DNA: TGCAGCGTTCAGGGGTTCCCTGAGCAGTTCTTC. Amino acid sequence: CSVQGFPEQFF.